This entry lists 27 T cell receptor beta chains sequenced from one sample in a study of T-cell reconstitution after alpha-beta-depleted transplantation in children. Unique molecular identifiers were incorporated when the TCRbeta library was constructed. Using its own MiXCR run on the PCR reads, TCRdb lists one record per CDR3 protein. Of 900,000 or so distinct CDR3 sequences in the sample, roughly 15% were seen once. The sample in question was PBMCs, mostly from graft donor cells, obtained 360 days after TCRalphabeta/CD19-depleted stem cell transplant. The receptors here all came from a male patient under 18 who had a stem cell transplant for acute lymphoblastic leukemia, so the T cells may come from the graft donor.

The chain has TRBV4-1 and TRBJ2-5, with a weak D call TRBD2 (5 bases). Trimming stripped 0 bases from V and 7 bases from J, with 15 bases between. Per germline, CDR1 MGHRA and CDR2 YSYEKL. This CDR3 contains 15 residues. CDR3 protein: CASSQDRWPSRTQYF. CDR3 nucleotide sequence: TGCGCCAGCAGCCAAGATCGTTGGCCTAGCAGGACCCAGTACTTC.

This chain joins TRBV29-1 and TRBJ2-2; D is undetermined. Germline CDR1 and CDR2: SQVTM and ANQGSEA. The CDR3 totals 11 residues. V was shortened by 7 bases and J by 3 bases, with 6 bases between the two germline ends. CDR3 coding DNA: TGCAGCGCCGCGGACACCGGGGAGCTGTTTTTT. It yields the protein CSAADTGELFF.

This clonotype was seen a handful of times. This chain links TRBV6-2 or TRBV6-3 with TRBJ2-7; tentatively, D is TRBD2 (5 bases). The germline V gene encodes CDR1 MNHEY and CDR2 SVGEGT. The CDR3 length is 16 residues. Between the trimmed V and J ends, which lost 0 bases and 0 bases, there was a span of 12 bases. The CDR3 bases are TGTGCCAGCAGTTACTCGAGGCGGACTCACTCCTACGAGCAGTACTTC. Amino acids: CASSYSRRTHSYEQYF.

J is TRBJ2-1 and V is TRBV11-1; D uncertain. With 4 bases removed from V and 6 bases from J, the gap between germline ends came to 10 bases. Looked up from germline, CDR1 is SGHAT and CDR2 is FQDESV (reference sequence). CDR3 length: 13 amino acids. As DNA, the CDR3 is TGTGCCAGCAGCTACCCCGGGCCCAATGAGCAGTTCTTC. This gives the protein CASSYPGPNEQFF. Full variable domain (rest looked up from reference TRBV11-1 and TRBJ2-1): EAEVAQSPRYKITEKSQAVAFWCDPISGHATLYWYRQILGQGPELLVQFQDESVVDDSQLPKDRFSAERLKGVDSTLKIQPAELGDSAMYLCASSYPGPNEQFFGPGTRLTVL.

This clonotype has more than one count but fewer than ten. The gene calls are TRBV27 and TRBJ2-1; 13 bases agree with TRBD2. Germline CDR1 reads MNHEY; CDR2 reads SMNVEV (reference sequence). The junction had 7 bases not matched to a gene; V was cut back by 1 base and J by 16 bases. This CDR3 has 14 amino acids. The CDR3 reads CASSLWWGLAGKFF. In DNA, the CDR3 is TGTGCCAGCAGTTTATGGTGGGGACTAGCGGGAAAATTCTTC.

This clonotype was picked up a small number of times. The CDR3 DNA sequence: TGTGCCAGCAGCTTCGTATTCCCCGGGGAGCTGTTTTTT. This codes for CASSFVFPGELFF. The rearrangement joins TRBV7-2 to TRBJ2-2; D is unclear. The germline V gene encodes CDR1 SGHTA and CDR2 FQGNSA. The CDR3 has 13 amino acids. Trimming shortened V by 3 bases and J by 6 bases, and 8 bases separated the two germline ends.

This clonotype showed up just a few times. The V call is TRBV7-2, the J call TRBJ2-7, with TRBD1 matching 9 bases. After removal of 5 bases from V and 6 bases from J, the junction contained 8 bases not matched to a gene. The CDR3 has 14 residues. The germline CDR1 and CDR2 sequences are SGHTA and FQGNSA. CDR3 coding DNA: TGTGCCAGCAGCCCTCGGACAGGGGCCGGCGAGCAGTACTTC. It encodes CASSPRTGAGEQYF.

The chain uses TRBV18 and TRBJ2-7, with D possibly matching TRBD2 (6 bases). This CDR3 has 14 amino acids. The V and J ends lost 3 bases and 4 bases respectively, with 13 bases between them. CDR1 and CDR2 from the germline V gene are KGHSH and LQKENI. The CDR3 sequence is CASSPRLATYEQYF. As DNA, the CDR3 is TGTGCCAGCTCACCTCGGCTAGCGACATACGAGCAGTACTTC.

The rearrangement links TRBV10-3 to TRBJ1-2; 8 bases match TRBD1. Trimming at V came to 7 bases and at J to 2 bases, leaving 6 bases not matched to a gene. The CDR3 has 14 amino acids. The germline CDR1 and CDR2 sequences are ENHRY and SYGVKD. CDR3 residues: CAITRTGLNYGYTF. CDR3 in DNA: TGTGCCATCACTCGGACAGGGCTAAACTATGGCTACACCTTC.

Only a few counts were recorded for this clonotype. The V call is TRBV20-1, the J call TRBJ2-5; D gene unclear. The CDR3 extends over 12 amino acids. CDR1 is DFQATT, CDR2 SNEGSKA, per germline (reference sequence). V was trimmed by 1 base and J by 7 bases, leaving 10 bases between them. CDR3 in amino acids: CSARGVSWTQYF. CDR3 bases: TGCAGTGCTAGAGGAGTTTCGTGGACCCAGTACTTC.

The chain combines TRBV7-9 with TRBJ1-4; no reliable D call. CDR1 is SEHNR and CDR2 is FQNEAQ in the germline V gene (reference sequence). The germline V and J ends were trimmed by 6 bases and 3 bases, with 14 bases remaining between them. The CDR3 has 15 amino acids. As DNA, the CDR3 is TGTGCCAGCAGTCCGGCGCTAGGGCCTAATGAAAAACTGTTTTTT. This codes for CASSPALGPNEKLFF.

The chain joins TRBV14 to TRBJ1-3; no firm D call. The V and J ends lost 0 bases and 8 bases respectively, with 11 bases between them. CDR1 is SGHDN, CDR2 FVKESK, per germline. The CDR3 has 14 amino acids. For the CDR3, the DNA is TGTGCCAGCAGCCAAGATGGTCAGAGGGACACCATATATTTT. It specifies CASSQDGQRDTIYF.

This rearrangement joins TRBV5-4 to TRBJ2-7, with TRBD1 matching 11 bases. Germline lookup yields CDR1 SGHNT and CDR2 YYREEE (reference sequence). The CDR3 is 15 amino acids. V was pared by 4 bases and J by 2 bases, with 5 bases of the junction left unmatched. The CDR3 nucleotides read TGTGCCAGCAGCACTCCGGGACAGGGGGCCTACGAGCAGTACTTC. It codes for CASSTPGQGAYEQYF.

The chain uses TRBV11-2 and TRBJ1-2; a possible D gene is TRBD1 (6 bases). The V end lost 0 bases, the J end lost 5 bases, and 22 bases lay between the germline ends. Germline loops: CDR1 SGHAT, CDR2 FQNNGV. The CDR3 is 18 amino acids. Here the CDR3 reads CASSLDLDSSPQRYGYTF. DNA of the CDR3: TGTGCCAGCAGCTTAGATTTGGACAGTAGTCCCCAACGATATGGCTACACCTTC.

V and J are TRBV12-3 or TRBV12-4 and TRBJ1-2; possibly TRBD1 for D (5 bases). This CDR3 is 18 amino acids long. V was cut by 0 bases and J by 1 base, with 18 bases left in between. The CDR3 nucleotides read TGTGCCAGCAGTTTAGCGCTGGGAGGGGAGGGTGGTAACTATGGCTACACCTTC. Translation: CASSLALGGEGGNYGYTF.

The V gene is TRBV5-1, the J gene TRBJ2-5; 8 bases match TRBD1. Trimming cost V 4 bases and J 1 base; bases outside gene matches: 9. This CDR3 contains 16 residues. The germline V gene encodes CDR1 SGHRS and CDR2 YFSETQ. The CDR3 region is CASSLGQEKPQETQYF. CDR3 DNA sequence: TGCGCCAGCAGCCTGGGACAGGAGAAACCCCAAGAGACCCAGTACTTC.

V is TRBV27 and J is TRBJ2-2, with TRBD2 identical over 10 bases. The length of the CDR3 is 17 residues. Per the germline V gene, CDR1 is MNHEY and CDR2 is SMNVEV (reference sequence). Losses at the gene ends were 6 bases for V and 2 bases for J; bases not matched to a gene: 9. The CDR3, as DNA: TGTGCCAGCAGAAAACCCAGCGGGAGGGCCAACACCGGGGAGCTGTTTTTT. This gives the protein CASRKPSGRANTGELFF.

This clonotype has just a few counts. CDR3 region: CASSLMGGFAEQFF. The CDR3 region has the DNA TGTGCCAGCAGCTTAATGGGGGGGTTCGCGGAGCAGTTCTTC. The genes are TRBV7-3 and TRBJ2-1, with TRBD2 matching over 7 bases. Trimming cost V 1 base and J 10 bases; bases outside gene matches: 7. This CDR3 has 14 amino acids. Germline V gene sequence: CDR1 SGHTA, CDR2 FQGTGA.

This clonotype has just a few counts. The J gene is TRBJ2-1, the V gene TRBV6-5, with 7 bases that match TRBD2. V was pared by 6 bases and J by 12 bases, with 8 bases of the junction left unmatched. The CDR3 covers 12 residues. CDR1 is MNHEY and CDR2 is SVGAGI in the germline V gene. CDR3 DNA sequence: TGTGCCAGCAGGCGGGCGGGGGAGGGGCAGTTCTTC. This gives the protein CASRRAGEGQFF.

V usage is TRBV5-5 and J usage is TRBJ2-2; TRBD1 aligns across 9 bases. V was pared by 0 bases and J by 0 bases, with 6 bases of the junction left unmatched. The germline V gene encodes CDR1 SGHKS and CDR2 YYEKEE (reference sequence). The CDR3 consists of 18 residues. The CDR3 nucleotides read TGTGCCAGCAGCTTGGTGGGACAGGGAAAGCCGAACACCGGGGAGCTGTTTTTT. Amino acids: CASSLVGQGKPNTGELFF.

This clonotype came up many times. The chain has TRBV7-2 and TRBJ2-3; no reliable D call. Trimming stripped 4 bases from V and 2 bases from J, with 7 bases between. The germline gives CDR1 SGHTA, CDR2 FQGNSA. This CDR3 is 13 amino acids long. CDR3 sequence: CASSSRTTDTQYF. The CDR3 DNA reads TGTGCCAGCAGCTCCCGAACCACAGATACGCAGTATTTT.

The chain carries TRBV6-2 or TRBV6-3 and TRBJ2-5; 10 bases are a match to TRBD2. The J segment lost 8 bases and the V segment lost 8 bases, leaving 5 bases of the junction unmatched. The CDR3 loop spans 12 amino acids. Germline CDR1 reads MNHEY; CDR2 reads SVGEGT. As DNA, the CDR3 is TGTGCCAGCCAGGCTAGCGGGAGAACCCAGTACTTC. Translating gives CASQASGRTQYF.

The chain is built from TRBV12-3 or TRBV12-4 and TRBJ2-7; D may match TRBD1 or TRBD2 (5 bases each). CDR3 length: 13 amino acids. Trimming took 5 bases from V and 5 from J, leaving 13 bases between them. CDR3 sequence: CASSTPLGDEQYF. The CDR3 DNA reads as TGTGCCAGCAGTACCCCCTTGGGGGACGAGCAGTACTTC.

The table lists this clonotype with many counts. The chain carries TRBV3-1 and TRBJ2-1, with D possibly being TRBD1 or TRBD2 (5 bases each). Germline CDR1 LGHDT, CDR2 YNNKEL (reference sequence). Trimming stripped 1 base from V and 4 bases from J, with 14 bases between. The CDR3 totals 16 residues. In DNA, the CDR3 is TGTGCCAGCAGCCAAGGGGGGTGGGGGATTTACAATGAGCAGTTCTTC. Its translation: CASSQGGWGIYNEQFF.

Only a few counts were recorded for this clonotype. This chain connects TRBV5-1 to TRBJ2-7, with unresolved D. This CDR3 is built from 13 residues. V shed 4 bases and J shed 1 base, with 9 bases lying between them. The germline CDR1 and CDR2 sequences are SGHRS and YFSETQ. The CDR3 protein is CASSTSSSYEQYF. The CDR3 DNA follows: TGCGCCAGCAGCACCAGTTCATCCTACGAGCAGTACTTC.

This clonotype was detected only once. The chain uses TRBV2 and TRBJ2-2, with 7 bases fitting TRBD1. With V trimmed by 8 bases and J by 9 bases, 9 bases remained unmatched. Germline V gene sequence: CDR1 SNHLY, CDR2 FYNNEI. The CDR3 spans 13 residues. The CDR3 spells CASRSRGYRELFF. CDR3 nucleotide sequence: TGTGCCAGCCGGTCCAGGGGGTATCGGGAGCTGTTTTTT.

This clonotype was detected only a few times. This chain connects TRBV12-3 or TRBV12-4 to TRBJ2-3; 7 nucleotides match TRBD1. V trimming: 8 bases; J trimming: 2 bases; junction bases outside the gene matches: 7. There are 14 residues in the CDR3. CDR3 amino acids: CASDPGQNTDTQYF. The CDR3 DNA reads TGTGCCAGCGACCCGGGACAGAACACAGATACGCAGTATTTT.